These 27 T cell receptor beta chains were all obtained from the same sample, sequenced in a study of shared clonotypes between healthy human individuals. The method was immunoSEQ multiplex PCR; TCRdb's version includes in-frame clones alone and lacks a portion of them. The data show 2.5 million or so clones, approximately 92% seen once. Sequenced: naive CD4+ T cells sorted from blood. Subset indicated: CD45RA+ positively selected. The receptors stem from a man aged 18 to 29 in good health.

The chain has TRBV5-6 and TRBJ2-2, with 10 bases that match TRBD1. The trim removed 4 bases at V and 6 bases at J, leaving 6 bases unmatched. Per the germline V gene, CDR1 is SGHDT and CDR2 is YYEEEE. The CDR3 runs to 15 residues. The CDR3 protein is CASSAGQGWAGELFF. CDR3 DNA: TGTGCCAGCAGCGCGGGACAGGGGTGGGCCGGGGAGCTGTTTTTT.

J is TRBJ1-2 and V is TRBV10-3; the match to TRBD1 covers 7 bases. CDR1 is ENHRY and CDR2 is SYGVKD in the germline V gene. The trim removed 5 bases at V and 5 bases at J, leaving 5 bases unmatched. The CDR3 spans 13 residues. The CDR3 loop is CAISKTGQYGYTF. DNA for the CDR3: TGTGCCATCAGTAAGACAGGGCAATATGGCTACACCTTC.

DNA of the CDR3: TGTGCCAGCAGCTTAAGTGCCAGTCAGACCGGGGAGCTGTTTTTT. Protein: CASSLSASQTGELFF. The chain is built from TRBV7-3 and TRBJ2-2, with D uncertain. CDR1 is SGHTA and CDR2 is FQGTGA in the germline V gene. Trimming shortened V by 1 base and J by 5 bases, and 11 bases separated the two germline ends. This CDR3 is built from 15 residues.

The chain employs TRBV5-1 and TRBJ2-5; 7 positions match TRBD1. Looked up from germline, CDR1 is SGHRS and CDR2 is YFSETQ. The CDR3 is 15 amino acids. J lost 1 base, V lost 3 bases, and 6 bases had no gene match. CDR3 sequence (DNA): TGCGCCAGCAGCTCGGGACAGACACTCCAAGAGACCCAGTACTTC. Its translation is CASSSGQTLQETQYF.

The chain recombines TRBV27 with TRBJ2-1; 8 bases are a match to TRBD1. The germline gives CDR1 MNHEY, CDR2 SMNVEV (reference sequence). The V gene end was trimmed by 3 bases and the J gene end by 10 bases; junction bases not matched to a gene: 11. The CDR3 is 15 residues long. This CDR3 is CASSFGIDRGAEQFF. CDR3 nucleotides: TGTGCCAGCAGTTTTGGAATCGACAGGGGCGCGGAGCAGTTCTTC.

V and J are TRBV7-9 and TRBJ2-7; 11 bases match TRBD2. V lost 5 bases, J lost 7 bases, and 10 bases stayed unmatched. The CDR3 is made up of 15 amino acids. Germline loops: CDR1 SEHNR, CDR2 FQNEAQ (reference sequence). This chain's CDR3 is CASSQQGTSGAEQYF. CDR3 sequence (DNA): TGTGCCAGCAGCCAGCAGGGGACTAGCGGCGCTGAGCAGTACTTC.

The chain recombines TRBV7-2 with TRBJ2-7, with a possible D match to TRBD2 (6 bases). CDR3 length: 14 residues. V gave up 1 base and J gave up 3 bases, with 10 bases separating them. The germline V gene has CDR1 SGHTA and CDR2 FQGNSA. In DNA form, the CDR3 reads TGTGCCAGCAGCTTAGATGGGCGGGACTACGAGCAGTACTTC. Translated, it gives CASSLDGRDYEQYF. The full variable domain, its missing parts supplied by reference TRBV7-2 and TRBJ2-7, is GAGVSQSPSNKVTEKGKDVELRCDPISGHTALYWYRQSLGQGLEFLIYFQGNSAPDKSGLPSDRFSAERTGGSVSTLTIQRTQQEDSAVYLCASSLDGRDYEQYFGPGTRLTVT.

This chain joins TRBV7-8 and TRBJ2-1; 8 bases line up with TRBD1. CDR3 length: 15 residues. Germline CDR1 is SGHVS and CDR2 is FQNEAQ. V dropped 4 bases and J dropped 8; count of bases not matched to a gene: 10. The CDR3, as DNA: TGTGCCAGCAGCTCGCAGGGCAGGGGGCGGGATGAGCAGTTCTTC. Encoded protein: CASSSQGRGRDEQFF.

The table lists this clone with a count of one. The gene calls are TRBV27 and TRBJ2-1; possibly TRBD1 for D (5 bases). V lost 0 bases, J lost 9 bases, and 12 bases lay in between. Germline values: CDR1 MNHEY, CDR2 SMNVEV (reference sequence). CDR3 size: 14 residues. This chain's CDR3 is CASSLSGWGGEQFF. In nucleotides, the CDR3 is TGTGCCAGCAGTTTATCCGGGTGGGGCGGTGAGCAGTTCTTC.

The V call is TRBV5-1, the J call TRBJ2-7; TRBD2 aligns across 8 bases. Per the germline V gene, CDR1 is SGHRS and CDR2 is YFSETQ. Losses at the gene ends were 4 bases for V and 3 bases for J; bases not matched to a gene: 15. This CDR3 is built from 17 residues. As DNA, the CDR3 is TGCGCCAGCAGCCCGCGCGGTAGCGGGGTTGGAAGCTACGAGCAGTACTTC. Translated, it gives CASSPRGSGVGSYEQYF.

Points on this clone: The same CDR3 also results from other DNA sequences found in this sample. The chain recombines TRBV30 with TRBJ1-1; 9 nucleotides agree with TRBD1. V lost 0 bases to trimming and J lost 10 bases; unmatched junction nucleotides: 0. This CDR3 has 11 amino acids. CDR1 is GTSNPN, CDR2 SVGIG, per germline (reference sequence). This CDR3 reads CAWSVQGAAFF. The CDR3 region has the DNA TGTGCCTGGAGTGTACAGGGGGCAGCTTTCTTT.

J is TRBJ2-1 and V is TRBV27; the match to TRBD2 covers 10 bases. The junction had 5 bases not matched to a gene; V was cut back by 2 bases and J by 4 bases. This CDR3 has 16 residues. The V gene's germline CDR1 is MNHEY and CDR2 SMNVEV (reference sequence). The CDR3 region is CASSLPTSGAYNEQFF. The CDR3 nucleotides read TGTGCCAGCAGTTTACCCACTAGCGGGGCGTACAATGAGCAGTTCTTC.

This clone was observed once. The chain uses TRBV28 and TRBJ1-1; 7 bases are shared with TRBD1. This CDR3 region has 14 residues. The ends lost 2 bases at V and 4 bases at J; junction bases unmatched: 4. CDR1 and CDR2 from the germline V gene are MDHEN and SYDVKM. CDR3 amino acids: CASSLQQGGTEAFF. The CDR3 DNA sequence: TGTGCCAGCAGTTTACAGCAGGGGGGCACTGAAGCTTTCTTT.

The CDR3 region is CASSTSGASGAFF. The CDR3 DNA is TGTGCCAGTAGTACATCAGGGGCGTCAGGGGCTTTCTTT. The rearrangement links TRBV19 to TRBJ1-1, with D perhaps matching TRBD1 (6 bases). This CDR3 contains 13 residues. Germline V gives CDR1 LNHDA, CDR2 SQIVND (reference sequence). Trimming cost V 4 bases and J 11 bases, with 17 bases left between them.

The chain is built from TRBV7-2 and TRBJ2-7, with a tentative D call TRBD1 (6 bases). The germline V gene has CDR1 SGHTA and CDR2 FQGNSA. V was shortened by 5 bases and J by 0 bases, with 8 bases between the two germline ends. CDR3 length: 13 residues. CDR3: CASSDRSSYEQYF. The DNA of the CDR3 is TGTGCCAGCAGCGACAGGAGCTCCTACGAGCAGTACTTC. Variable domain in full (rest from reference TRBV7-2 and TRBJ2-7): GAGVSQSPSNKVTEKGKDVELRCDPISGHTALYWYRQSLGQGLEFLIYFQGNSAPDKSGLPSDRFSAERTGGSVSTLTIQRTQQEDSAVYLCASSDRSSYEQYFGPGTRLTVT.

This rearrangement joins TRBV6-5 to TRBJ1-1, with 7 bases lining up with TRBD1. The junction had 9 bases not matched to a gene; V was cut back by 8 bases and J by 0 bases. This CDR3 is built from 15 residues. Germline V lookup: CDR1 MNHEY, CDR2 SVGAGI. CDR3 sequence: CASRRPGQLNTEAFF. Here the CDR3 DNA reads TGTGCCAGCCGACGTCCGGGACAGCTGAACACTGAAGCTTTCTTT.

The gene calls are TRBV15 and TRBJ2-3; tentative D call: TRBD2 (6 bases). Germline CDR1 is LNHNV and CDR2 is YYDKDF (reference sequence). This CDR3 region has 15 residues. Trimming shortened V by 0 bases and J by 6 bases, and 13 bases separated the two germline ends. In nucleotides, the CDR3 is TGTGCCACCAGCAGAGAGGGGAGGACAACCGATACGCAGTATTTT. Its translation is CATSREGRTTDTQYF.

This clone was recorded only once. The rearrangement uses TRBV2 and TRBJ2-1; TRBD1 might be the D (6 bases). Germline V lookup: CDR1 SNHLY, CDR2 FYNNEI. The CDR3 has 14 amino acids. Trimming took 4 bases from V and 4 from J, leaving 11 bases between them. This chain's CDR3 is CASSGGLLYNEQFF. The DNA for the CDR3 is TGTGCCAGCAGTGGGGGGCTTCTGTACAATGAGCAGTTCTTC.

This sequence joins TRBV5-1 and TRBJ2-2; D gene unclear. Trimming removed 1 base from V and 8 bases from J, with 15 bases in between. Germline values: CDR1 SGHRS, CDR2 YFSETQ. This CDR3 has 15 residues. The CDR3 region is CASSLPPSKVGELFF. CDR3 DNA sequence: TGCGCCAGCAGCTTGCCACCTAGTAAAGTAGGGGAGCTGTTTTTT.

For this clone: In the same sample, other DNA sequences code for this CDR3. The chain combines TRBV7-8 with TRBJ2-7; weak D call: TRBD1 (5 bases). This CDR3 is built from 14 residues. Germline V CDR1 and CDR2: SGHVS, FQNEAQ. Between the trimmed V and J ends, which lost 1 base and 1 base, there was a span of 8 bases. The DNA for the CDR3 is TGTGCCAGCAGCTTAGGAACAGGTTCCTACGAGCAGTACTTC. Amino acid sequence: CASSLGTGSYEQYF.

Written as DNA, the CDR3 is TGTGCCAGTAGCTCTATCGACTCCACCGGGGAGCTGTTTTTT. Protein product: CASSSIDSTGELFF. The chain uses TRBV19 and TRBJ2-2, with D uncertain. Trimming stripped 6 bases from V and 4 bases from J, with 12 bases between. Germline V gene lookup returns CDR1 LNHDA and CDR2 SQIVND (reference sequence). The CDR3 extends over 14 amino acids.

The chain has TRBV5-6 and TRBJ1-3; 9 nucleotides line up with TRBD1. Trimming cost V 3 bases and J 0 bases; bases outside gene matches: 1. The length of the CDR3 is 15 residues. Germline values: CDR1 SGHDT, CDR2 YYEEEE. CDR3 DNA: TGTGCCAGCAGCTCGACAGGGGGCTCTGGAAACACCATATATTTT. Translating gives CASSSTGGSGNTIYF. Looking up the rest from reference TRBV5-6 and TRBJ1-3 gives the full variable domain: DAGVTQSPTHLIKTRGQQVTLRCSPKSGHDTVSWYQQALGQGPQFIFQYYEEEERQRGNFPDRFSGHQFPNYSSELNVNALLLGDSALYLCASSSTGGSGNTIYFGEGSWLTVV.

CDR3 nucleotides: TGTGCCAGCAGCTCCCATGGGACAGGAAACACCATATATTTT. Translating it yields CASSSHGTGNTIYF. V is TRBV9 and J is TRBJ1-3, with D possibly TRBD1 on 6 matching bases. Per germline, CDR1 SGDLS and CDR2 YYNGEE. CDR3 length: 14 residues. V was trimmed by 4 bases and J by 4 bases, leaving 12 bases between them.

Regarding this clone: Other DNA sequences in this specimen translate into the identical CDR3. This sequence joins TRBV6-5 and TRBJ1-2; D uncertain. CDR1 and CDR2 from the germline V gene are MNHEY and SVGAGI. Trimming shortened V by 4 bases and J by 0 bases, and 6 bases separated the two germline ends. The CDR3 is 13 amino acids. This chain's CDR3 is CASSSGANYGYTF. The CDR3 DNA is TGTGCCAGCAGTTCTGGAGCTAACTATGGCTACACCTTC.

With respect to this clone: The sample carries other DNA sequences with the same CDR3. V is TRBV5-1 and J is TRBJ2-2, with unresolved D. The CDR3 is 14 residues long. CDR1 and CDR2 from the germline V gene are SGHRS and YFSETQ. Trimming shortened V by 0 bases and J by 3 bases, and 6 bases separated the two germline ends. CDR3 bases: TGCGCCAGCAGCTTGGACACCTACACCGGGGAGCTGTTTTTT. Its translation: CASSLDTYTGELFF.

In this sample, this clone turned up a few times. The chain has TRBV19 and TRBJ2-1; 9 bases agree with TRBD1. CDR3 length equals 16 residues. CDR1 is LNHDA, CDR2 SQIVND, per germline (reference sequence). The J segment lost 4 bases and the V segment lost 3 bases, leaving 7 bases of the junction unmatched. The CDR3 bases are TGTGCCAGTAGTATCGATCAGACAGGGGGTTACAATGAGCAGTTCTTC. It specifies CASSIDQTGGYNEQFF. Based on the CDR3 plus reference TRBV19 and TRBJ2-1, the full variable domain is DGGITQSPKYLFRKEGQNVTLSCEQNLNHDAMYWYRQDPGQGLRLIYYSQIVNDFQKGDIAEGYSVSREKKESFPLTVTSAQKNPTAFYLCASSIDQTGGYNEQFFGPGTRLTVL.

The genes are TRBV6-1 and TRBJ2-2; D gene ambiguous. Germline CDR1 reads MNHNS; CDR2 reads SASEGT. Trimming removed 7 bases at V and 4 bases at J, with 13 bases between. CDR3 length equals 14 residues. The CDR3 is CASIDQMGTGELFF. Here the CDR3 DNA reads TGTGCCAGCATAGATCAAATGGGCACCGGGGAGCTGTTTTTT.